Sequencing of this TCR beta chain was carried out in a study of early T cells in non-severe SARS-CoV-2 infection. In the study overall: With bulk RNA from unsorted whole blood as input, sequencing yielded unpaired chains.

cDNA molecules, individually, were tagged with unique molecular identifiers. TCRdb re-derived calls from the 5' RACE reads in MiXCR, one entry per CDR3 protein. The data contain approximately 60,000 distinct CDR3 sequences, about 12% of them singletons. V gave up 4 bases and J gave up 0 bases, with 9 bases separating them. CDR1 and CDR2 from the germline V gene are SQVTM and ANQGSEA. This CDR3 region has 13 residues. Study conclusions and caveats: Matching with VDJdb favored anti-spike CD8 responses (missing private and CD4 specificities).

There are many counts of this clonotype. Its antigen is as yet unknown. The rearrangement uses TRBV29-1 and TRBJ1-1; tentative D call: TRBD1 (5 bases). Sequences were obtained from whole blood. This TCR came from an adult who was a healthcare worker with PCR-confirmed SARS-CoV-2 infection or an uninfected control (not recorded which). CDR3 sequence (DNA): TGCAGCGTTGTGGAGGGGATGAACACTGAAGCTTTCTTT. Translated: CSVVEGMNTEAFF.